This TCR beta chain was identified in a study of molecular identifiers for immune sequencing clone quantification. Study-wide results and caveats: Clonotypes surpassing 20 RNA copies contained over 97% of effector molecules, versus under 1% in naive cells.

Bulk TCR library preparation followed previously described methods with listed TCR primers. One entry per CDR3 protein, called by TCRdb with MiXCR from the PCR reads. This sample has fewer than 100,000 distinct CDR3 sequences, with 21% found just once. From roughly 20,000 to 1,000,000 sorted cells, naive CD8 libraries were generated with 10%, 30% or 50% RNA. Turning to this clonotype: Its antigen is not identified.

This CDR3 spans 15 amino acids. Trimming removed 3 bases from V and 1 base from J, with 11 bases in between. Germline CDR1 SGDLS, CDR2 YYNGEE. This TCR came from a human donor in good health. Some libraries in this study had Jurkat cell RNA spiked in. The sample taken for sequencing was naive CD8+ T cells from blood, with Jurkat cell RNA spiked in. Subset meaning: FACS-sorted CD8+CD4-CCR7+CD45RA+ naive T cells. This chain connects TRBV9 to TRBJ2-1, with D possibly TRBD2 on 6 matching bases. The CDR3 bases are TGTGCCAGCAGCGCCCTGGGACTTTCCTACAATGAGCAGTTCTTC. This codes for CASSALGLSYNEQFF. The full variable domain, rest sourced from reference TRBV9 and TRBJ2-1, is DSGVTQTPKHLITATGQRVTLRCSPRSGDLSVYWYQQSLDQGLQFLIQYYNGEERAKGNILERFSAQQFPDLHSELNLSSLELGDSALYFCASSALGLSYNEQFFGPGTRLTVL.